This T cell receptor (beta chain) was profiled in a study of regulatory T cells in long-lasting Graves disease. Time point indicated: newly diagnosed GD, antithyroid drugs for less than 3 months. Construction of the TCR library relied on RNA isolated from PBMCs. Xi'an, China, was home to the endocrinology department that provided patients. This CDR3 has 15 amino acids. The germline V gene has CDR1 SGDLS and CDR2 YYNGEE. The V gene lost 0 bases and the J gene lost 2 bases, with 12 bases spanning the gap. CDR3-region Arm-PCR and iRepertoire HTBI primers produced the TCR beta libraries. TCRdb used MiXCR to reprocess the multiplex PCR reads, holding one entry per CDR3 protein. The sample holds 300,000 to 400,000 distinct CDR3 sequences; 16% are singletons and the top ten take 25% to 30%. This clonotype was recorded many times. These data were also reused for a study on T cells in Graves' hyperthyroidism and ophthalmopathy.

The TCR originated in a man in his forties or fifties with Graves disease. The sample in question was peripheral blood mononuclear cells (PBMCs), obtained at new diagnosis, from a patient treated with antithyroid drugs. The chain is built from TRBV9 and TRBJ2-7, with a tentative D call TRBD2 (6 bases). The CDR3 is CASSVGLAGPYEQYF. CDR3 nucleotide sequence: TGTGCCAGCAGCGTAGGGCTGGCGGGGCCCTACGAGCAGTACTTC.